The rows below give T cell receptor beta chains drawn from one sample of a study of cytomegalovirus exposure and HLA in healthy donors. Measured with immunoSEQ multiplex PCR; TCRdb has only the in-frame clones, and not every one. The data show about 160,000 clones, approximately 74% seen once. What was sequenced was PBMCs. The source of these receptors is a woman younger than 45 in good health and CMV-seronegative. Each CDR3 is given with its conserved first and last residue. Fields, in order: D gene, J gene, clone size, V gene, CDR3 DNA, CDR3 protein. D genes are given only for firm matches. A row's size may be missing; if present it is once, few, many or a size class.

d_call: .
j_call: TRBJ1-2
clone_size: .
v_call: TRBV2
cdr3_nt: TGTGCCAGCAGTGAAGCGCGGGGTGGGGGTGGCTACACCTTC
cdr3_aa: CASSEARGGGGYTF

d_call: .
j_call: TRBJ1-3
clone_size: once
v_call: TRBV27
cdr3_nt: TGTGCCAGCAGTTTAAGTCAGGGGGGAAACACCATATATTTT
cdr3_aa: CASSLSQGGNTIYF

d_call: TRBD1
j_call: TRBJ2-7
clone_size: .
v_call: TRBV28
cdr3_nt: TGTGCCAGCAGTCTGAACAGGGGGCAGTACTTC
cdr3_aa: CASSLNRGQYF

d_call: .
j_call: TRBJ2-7
clone_size: few
v_call: TRBV6-6
cdr3_nt: TGTGCCAGCAGCCGTCCCGCCTATTACGAGCAGTACTTC
cdr3_aa: CASSRPAYYEQYF

d_call: .
j_call: TRBJ2-5
clone_size: .
v_call: TRBV25-1
cdr3_nt: TGTGCCAGCAGCCCCCCAGGGCGTCAAGAGACCCAGTACTTC
cdr3_aa: CASSPPGRQETQYF

d_call: .
j_call: TRBJ1-1
clone_size: .
v_call: TRBV6-5
cdr3_nt: TGTGCCAGCAGTTACTCGGGGGGTGCAGAAAACACTGAAGCTTTCTTT
cdr3_aa: CASSYSGGAENTEAFF

d_call: .
j_call: TRBJ1-1
clone_size: .
v_call: TRBV29-1
cdr3_nt: TGCAGCGCGCGGAGAGGAAGCACTGAAGCTTTCTTT
cdr3_aa: CSARRGSTEAFF

d_call: TRBD2
j_call: TRBJ2-3
clone_size: .
v_call: TRBV15
cdr3_nt: TGTGCCACCAGCACTGCGGGAGGGGGGGATACGCAGTATTTT
cdr3_aa: CATSTAGGGDTQYF

d_call: .
j_call: TRBJ2-7
clone_size: .
v_call: TRBV14
cdr3_nt: TGTGCCAGCAGCCCTGAGGAGCGGAACTCCTACGAGCAGTACTTC
cdr3_aa: CASSPEERNSYEQYF

d_call: TRBD1
j_call: TRBJ2-7
clone_size: .
v_call: TRBV12-5
cdr3_nt: TGTGCTAGTGGTTTGGCTGGACAGGGGTCCCACGAGCAGTACTTC
cdr3_aa: CASGLAGQGSHEQYF

d_call: TRBD1
j_call: TRBJ1-5
clone_size: .
v_call: TRBV6-6
cdr3_nt: TGTGCCAGCAGAAACGACAGGGGGGGTAGCAATCAGCCCCAGCATTTT
cdr3_aa: CASRNDRGGSNQPQHF

d_call: .
j_call: TRBJ2-7
clone_size: .
v_call: TRBV7-9
cdr3_nt: TGTGCCAGCAGCTTAAACGTGGGGCAAGTCGAGCAGTACTTC
cdr3_aa: CASSLNVGQVEQYF

d_call: TRBD2
j_call: TRBJ2-3
clone_size: once
v_call: TRBV15
cdr3_nt: TGTGCCACCAGCAGAGAGGCTAGCGGGAGAGGGGAAGATACGCAGTATTTT
cdr3_aa: CATSREASGRGEDTQYF

d_call: .
j_call: TRBJ2-5
clone_size: .
v_call: TRBV7-9
cdr3_nt: TGTGCCAGCACCCCGAACGGGATGGCGGGAGAGACCCAGTACTTC
cdr3_aa: CASTPNGMAGETQYF

d_call: TRBD1
j_call: TRBJ2-7
clone_size: .
v_call: TRBV28
cdr3_nt: TGTGCCAGCAGACCCCCCGGGGGACAGGCTTTATACGAGCAGTACTTC
cdr3_aa: CASRPPGGQALYEQYF

d_call: .
j_call: TRBJ1-1
clone_size: few
v_call: TRBV6-6
cdr3_nt: TGTGCCAGCAACCCACGGGGAATTATAAGCACTGAAGCTTTCTTT
cdr3_aa: CASNPRGIISTEAFF

d_call: .
j_call: TRBJ2-1
clone_size: .
v_call: TRBV9
cdr3_nt: TGTGCCAGCAGCCCCGAGGGCCTAGCCGGGCGCCGACAGTTCTTC
cdr3_aa: CASSPEGLAGRRQFF

d_call: .
j_call: TRBJ2-7
clone_size: .
v_call: TRBV9
cdr3_nt: TGTGCCAGCAGCGTAGGACAGTTCAACGAGCAGTACTTC
cdr3_aa: CASSVGQFNEQYF

d_call: TRBD1
j_call: TRBJ1-4
clone_size: .
v_call: TRBV6-1
cdr3_nt: TGTGCCAGCAGTGAAGGGGACAGGGATTCTGAAAAACTGTTTTTT
cdr3_aa: CASSEGDRDSEKLFF

d_call: .
j_call: TRBJ2-7
clone_size: .
v_call: TRBV6-5
cdr3_nt: TGTGCCAGCAGTTACTCAAGGGGGGGCGGCTACGAGCAGTACTTC
cdr3_aa: CASSYSRGGGYEQYF

d_call: TRBD2
j_call: TRBJ2-2
clone_size: .
v_call: TRBV5-1
cdr3_nt: TGCGCCAGCCAGAAGATTGGGACTAGAGACGGGGAGCTGTTTTTT
cdr3_aa: CASQKIGTRDGELFF

d_call: .
j_call: TRBJ2-1
clone_size: few
v_call: TRBV7-2
cdr3_nt: TGTGCCAGCAGCTTAGTTCAGGGGCGCGCGTATGAGCAGTTCTTC
cdr3_aa: CASSLVQGRAYEQFF

d_call: .
j_call: TRBJ2-2
clone_size: .
v_call: TRBV7-9
cdr3_nt: TGTGCCAGCAGCTTAGTTCCAGGGTCGGTAACCGGGGAGCTGTTTTTT
cdr3_aa: CASSLVPGSVTGELFF

d_call: TRBD1
j_call: TRBJ2-5
clone_size: .
v_call: TRBV25-1
cdr3_nt: TGTGCCAGCAGCGGACAGGGGGAGGAGACCCAGTACTTC
cdr3_aa: CASSGQGEETQYF

d_call: .
j_call: TRBJ2-5
clone_size: few
v_call: TRBV30
cdr3_nt: TGTGCCTGGAGTCCGGACAGCCACCAAGAGACCCAGTACTTC
cdr3_aa: CAWSPDSHQETQYF

d_call: TRBD1
j_call: TRBJ2-7
clone_size: .
v_call: TRBV19
cdr3_nt: TGTGCCAGTAGCCGGGACAGCACCTACGAGCAGTACTTC
cdr3_aa: CASSRDSTYEQYF

d_call: TRBD1
j_call: TRBJ2-2
clone_size: .
v_call: TRBV5-1
cdr3_nt: TGCGCCAGTAATGTACAGGGGTACACCGGGGAGCTGTTTTTT
cdr3_aa: CASNVQGYTGELFF

d_call: .
j_call: TRBJ1-5
clone_size: .
v_call: TRBV6-5
cdr3_nt: TGTGCCAGCAGTTACTCGAGTAGCGAAAGTCAGCCCCAGCATTTT
cdr3_aa: CASSYSSSESQPQHF

d_call: TRBD2
j_call: TRBJ2-1
clone_size: few
v_call: TRBV7-2
cdr3_nt: TGTGCCAGCAGCCTACCCCGAGGCGGGAGTATCTACAATGAGCAGTTCTTC
cdr3_aa: CASSLPRGGSIYNEQFF

d_call: TRBD2
j_call: TRBJ2-3
clone_size: .
v_call: TRBV5-1
cdr3_nt: TGCGCCAGCAGCTTGGACCCTAGCGGGAGCACAGATACGCAGTATTTT
cdr3_aa: CASSLDPSGSTDTQYF

d_call: TRBD1
j_call: TRBJ2-7
clone_size: few
v_call: TRBV23-1
cdr3_nt: TGCGCCAGCAACCGGGACAGATACTCCTACGAGCAGTACTTC
cdr3_aa: CASNRDRYSYEQYF

d_call: .
j_call: TRBJ2-7
clone_size: .
v_call: TRBV21-1
cdr3_nt: TGTGCCAGCAGCCCTCAAAGGTCACAGGGGTCCTACGAGCAGTACTTC
cdr3_aa: CASSPQRSQGSYEQYF

d_call: .
j_call: TRBJ1-6
clone_size: .
v_call: TRBV7-2
cdr3_nt: TGTGCCAGCAGCGCAGGACAGAATTCACCCCTCCACTTT
cdr3_aa: CASSAGQNSPLHF

d_call: TRBD1
j_call: TRBJ2-3
clone_size: few
v_call: TRBV6-1
cdr3_nt: TGTGCCAGCATTAAAGGGGGCACATCAGATACGCAGTATTTT
cdr3_aa: CASIKGGTSDTQYF

d_call: TRBD2
j_call: TRBJ2-5
clone_size: once
v_call: TRBV13
cdr3_nt: TGTGCCAGCAGCTTAAGGGTCGGGAGGGGCGAGACCCAGTACTTC
cdr3_aa: CASSLRVGRGETQYF

d_call: .
j_call: TRBJ1-2
clone_size: .
v_call: TRBV28
cdr3_nt: TGTGCCAGCAGTTTACCCACGGGGACATATGGCTACACCTTC
cdr3_aa: CASSLPTGTYGYTF

d_call: TRBD2
j_call: TRBJ2-1
clone_size: .
v_call: TRBV10-3
cdr3_nt: TGTGCCATCAGTGCCCCAGTTAGCGGGGGGAGCCATGAGCAGTTCTTC
cdr3_aa: CAISAPVSGGSHEQFF

d_call: TRBD2
j_call: TRBJ2-2
clone_size: .
v_call: TRBV28
cdr3_nt: TGTGCCAGCAAGGGCGGGAGGAAGAACACCGGGGAGCTGTTTTTT
cdr3_aa: CASKGGRKNTGELFF

d_call: .
j_call: TRBJ1-5
clone_size: .
v_call: TRBV27
cdr3_nt: TGTGCCAGCAGTTTTACCGCGGGTGGTGATCAGCCCCAGCATTTT
cdr3_aa: CASSFTAGGDQPQHF

d_call: TRBD1
j_call: TRBJ2-5
clone_size: .
v_call: TRBV7-9
cdr3_nt: TGTGCCAGCAGCTGGGTTGACAGGGCCCAAGAGACCCAGTACTTC
cdr3_aa: CASSWVDRAQETQYF

d_call: .
j_call: TRBJ2-7
clone_size: few
v_call: TRBV5-4
cdr3_nt: TGTGCCAGCAGCTTTTGGGGGGACGAGCAGTACTTC
cdr3_aa: CASSFWGDEQYF

d_call: .
j_call: TRBJ1-1
clone_size: .
v_call: TRBV7-2
cdr3_nt: TGTGCCAGCAGCTTAGAATCCCCCCTGAGGGAAGCTTTCTTT
cdr3_aa: CASSLESPLREAFF

d_call: .
j_call: TRBJ1-5
clone_size: .
v_call: TRBV19
cdr3_nt: TGTGCCAGCCGGCCTACGGGAGCGGAGAATCAGCCCCAGCATTTT
cdr3_aa: CASRPTGAENQPQHF

d_call: TRBD2
j_call: TRBJ2-7
clone_size: .
v_call: TRBV29-1
cdr3_nt: TGCAGCGTTGAGCAGCGGGGAGCCTACGAGCAGTACTTC
cdr3_aa: CSVEQRGAYEQYF

d_call: TRBD1
j_call: TRBJ1-6
clone_size: .
v_call: TRBV7-9
cdr3_nt: TGTGCCAGCAGCCGACAGGGGGGATATTCACCCCTCCACTTT
cdr3_aa: CASSRQGGYSPLHF

d_call: .
j_call: TRBJ2-4
clone_size: .
v_call: TRBV2
cdr3_nt: TGTGCCAGCAGTCCCCGCGGACAGCAAAACATTCAGTACTTC
cdr3_aa: CASSPRGQQNIQYF

d_call: .
j_call: TRBJ1-2
clone_size: .
v_call: TRBV7-6
cdr3_nt: TGTGCCAGCAGCTTAAACAGGGAAGATGGCTACACCTTC
cdr3_aa: CASSLNREDGYTF

d_call: .
j_call: TRBJ1-1
clone_size: .
v_call: TRBV15
cdr3_nt: TGTGCCACCAGCAGAGATGTGTGGGGGGCTGAAGCTTTCTTT
cdr3_aa: CATSRDVWGAEAFF

d_call: TRBD1
j_call: TRBJ2-2
clone_size: once
v_call: TRBV25-1
cdr3_nt: TGTGCCAGCAGTGTTACCGGGACAGGGAACTCCGGGGAGCTGTTTTTT
cdr3_aa: CASSVTGTGNSGELFF

d_call: .
j_call: TRBJ1-3
clone_size: .
v_call: TRBV9
cdr3_nt: TGTGCCAGCAGCGTAGACAGCTCTGGAAACACCATATATTTT
cdr3_aa: CASSVDSSGNTIYF

d_call: .
j_call: TRBJ2-5
clone_size: few
v_call: TRBV7-3
cdr3_nt: TGTGCCAGCAGTTCCCAGACACAAGAGACCCAGTACTTC
cdr3_aa: CASSSQTQETQYF

d_call: TRBD2
j_call: TRBJ2-1
clone_size: .
v_call: TRBV9
cdr3_nt: TGTGCCAGCAGCGCTAGCGGGAGATTTCTGAATGAGCAGTTCTTC
cdr3_aa: CASSASGRFLNEQFF

d_call: .
j_call: TRBJ1-5
clone_size: few
v_call: TRBV7-2
cdr3_nt: TGTGCCAGCAGCCCTCAGGATCACCTGCCCCAGCATTTT
cdr3_aa: CASSPQDHLPQHF

d_call: TRBD2
j_call: TRBJ2-7
clone_size: once
v_call: TRBV9
cdr3_nt: TGTGCCAGCAGCACTAGCGGAACCTACGAGCAGTACTTC
cdr3_aa: CASSTSGTYEQYF

d_call: TRBD2
j_call: TRBJ2-7
clone_size: .
v_call: TRBV29-1
cdr3_nt: TGCAGCGTCTGCCTAGCGGGAGGGCCGGGCGAGCAGTACTTC
cdr3_aa: CSVCLAGGPGEQYF